The 5 T cell receptor beta chains below all came from one sample that was sequenced in a study of T cells in tumors after PD-1 blockade (dated by TCRdb to between 2018 and 2021). The library was generated by the immunoSEQ multiplex PCR assay. Held by TCRdb, this immuneACCESS table contains in-frame sequences only and omits some clones. Under half of the omission traces to an unresolved V gene where checked; the cause of the rest is unknown. This sample holds some 60,000 clones; around 80% were observed only once. The top ten hold roughly an eighth of the sample. In light of the paper, this sample's time point label describes: before anti-PD-1 therapy. The specimen comprised PBMCs, sampled before anti-PD-1 treatment. The receptors derive from a human donor with basal cell carcinoma.

The CDR3 is CASSPDFNEQFF. The CDR3 nucleotides are TGTGCCAGCTCACCCGATTTCAATGAGCAGTTCTTC. The V gene is TRBV18, the J gene TRBJ2-1; D unclear. The V end was cut by 3 bases, the J end by 6 bases, with 6 bases between. The CDR3 covers 12 residues. From germline, CDR1 is KGHSH and CDR2 LQKENI.

This clone has a handful of counts. This chain connects TRBV2 to TRBJ1-5, with D uncertain. This CDR3 spans 12 amino acids. Trimming cost V 6 bases and J 7 bases, with 10 bases left between them. In germline, CDR1 is SNHLY, CDR2 FYNNEI. DNA of the CDR3: TGTGCCAGCAGAGGGCCGGGGCAGCCCCAGCATTTT. Translating gives CASRGPGQPQHF.

V is TRBV4-2 and J is TRBJ2-7; 7 bases line up with TRBD2. CDR3 size: 17 residues. The V segment lost 1 base and the J segment 3 bases; nucleotides outside the gene matches: 12. CDR1 and CDR2 (germline): LGHNA, YNFKEQ. CDR3 bases: TGTGCCAGCAGCCAAGGGTCCGGGACTACGAGTTTCTACGAGCAGTACTTC. Residues: CASSQGSGTTSFYEQYF.

A single count supports this clone. The V gene is TRBV6-4, the J gene TRBJ2-5, with D perhaps TRBD1 (6 bases). The CDR3 consists of 14 residues. CDR1 is MRHNA and CDR2 is SNTAGT in the germline V gene. V lost 8 bases and J lost 5, with 18 bases in between. CDR3 DNA sequence: TGTGCCAGCCGGGGACACCCCTCCTGGGAGACCCAGTACTTC. Translation gives CASRGHPSWETQYF.

This clone was seen a handful of times. The gene calls are TRBV3-1 (or the pseudogene TRBV3-2) and TRBJ1-5; 7 nucleotides agree with TRBD1. CDR3 size: 16 residues. V lost 5 bases to trimming and J lost 4 bases; unmatched junction nucleotides: 11. Germline loops: CDR1 LGHDT, CDR2 YNNKEL (reference sequence). CDR3 DNA: TGTGCCAGCAGCTCCCGGAGCAGGGGGGATAATCAGCCCCAGCATTTT. Translated, it gives CASSSRSRGDNQPQHF.